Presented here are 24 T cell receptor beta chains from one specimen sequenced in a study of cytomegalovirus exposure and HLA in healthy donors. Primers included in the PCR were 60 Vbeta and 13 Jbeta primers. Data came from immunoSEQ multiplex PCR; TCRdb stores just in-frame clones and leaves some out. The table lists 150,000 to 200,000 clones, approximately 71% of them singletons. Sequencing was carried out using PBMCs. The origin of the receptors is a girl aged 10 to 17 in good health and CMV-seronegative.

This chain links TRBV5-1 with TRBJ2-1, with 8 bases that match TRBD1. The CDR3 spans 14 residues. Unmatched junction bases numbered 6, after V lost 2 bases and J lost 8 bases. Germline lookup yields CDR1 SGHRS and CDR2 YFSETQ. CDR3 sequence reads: CASSLLDRDDEQFF. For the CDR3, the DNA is TGCGCCAGCAGCTTATTGGACAGGGACGATGAGCAGTTCTTC.

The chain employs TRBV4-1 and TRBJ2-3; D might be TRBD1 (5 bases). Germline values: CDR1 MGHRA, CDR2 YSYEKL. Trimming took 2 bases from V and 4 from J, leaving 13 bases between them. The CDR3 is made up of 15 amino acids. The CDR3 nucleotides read TGCGCCAGCAGCCAATTCCAGGGTGTTTCAGATACGCAGTATTTT. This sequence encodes CASSQFQGVSDTQYF.

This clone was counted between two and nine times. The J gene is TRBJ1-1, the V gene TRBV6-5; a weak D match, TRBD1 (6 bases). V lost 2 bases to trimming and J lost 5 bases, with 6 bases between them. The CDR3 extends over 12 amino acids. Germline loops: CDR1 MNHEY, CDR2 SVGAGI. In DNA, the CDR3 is TGTGCCAGCAGTTACGGACAGACTGAAGCTTTCTTT. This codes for CASSYGQTEAFF.

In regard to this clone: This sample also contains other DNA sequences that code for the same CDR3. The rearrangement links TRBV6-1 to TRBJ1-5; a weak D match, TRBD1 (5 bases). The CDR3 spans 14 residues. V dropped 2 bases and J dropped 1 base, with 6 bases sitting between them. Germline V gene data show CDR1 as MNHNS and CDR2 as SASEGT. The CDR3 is CASSESGSNQPQHF. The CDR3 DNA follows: TGTGCCAGCAGTGAATCAGGGAGCAATCAGCCCCAGCATTTT.

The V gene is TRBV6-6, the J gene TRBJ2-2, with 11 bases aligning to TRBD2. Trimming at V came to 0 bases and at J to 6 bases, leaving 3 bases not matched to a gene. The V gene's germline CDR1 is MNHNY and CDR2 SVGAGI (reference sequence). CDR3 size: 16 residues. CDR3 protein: CASSYSLAGGSGELFF. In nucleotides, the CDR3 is TGTGCCAGCAGTTACTCCTTAGCGGGGGGGTCCGGGGAGCTGTTTTTT.

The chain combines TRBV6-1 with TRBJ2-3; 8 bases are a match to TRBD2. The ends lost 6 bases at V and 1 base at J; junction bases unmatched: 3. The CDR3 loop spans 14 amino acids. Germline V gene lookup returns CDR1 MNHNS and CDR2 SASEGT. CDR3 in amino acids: CASSRAGGTDTQYF. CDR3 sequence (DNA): TGTGCCAGCAGCCGAGCGGGGGGCACAGATACGCAGTATTTT.

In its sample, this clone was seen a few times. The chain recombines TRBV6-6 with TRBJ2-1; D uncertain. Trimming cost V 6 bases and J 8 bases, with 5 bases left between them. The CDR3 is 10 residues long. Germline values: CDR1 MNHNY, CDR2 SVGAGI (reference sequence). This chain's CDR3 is CASRSDEQFF. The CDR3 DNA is TGTGCCAGCAGGAGCGATGAGCAGTTCTTC.

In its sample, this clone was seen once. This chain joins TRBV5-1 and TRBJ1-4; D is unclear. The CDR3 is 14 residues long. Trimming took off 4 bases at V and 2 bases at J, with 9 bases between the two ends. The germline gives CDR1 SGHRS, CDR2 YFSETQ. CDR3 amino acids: CASSRGSTNEKLFF. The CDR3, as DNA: TGCGCCAGCAGCCGAGGGTCCACTAATGAAAAACTGTTTTTT.

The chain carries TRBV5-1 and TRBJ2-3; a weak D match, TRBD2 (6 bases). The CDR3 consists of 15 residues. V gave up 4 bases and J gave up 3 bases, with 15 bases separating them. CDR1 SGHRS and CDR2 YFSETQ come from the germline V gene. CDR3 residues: CASSVGGVATDTQYF. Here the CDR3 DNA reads TGCGCCAGCAGCGTTGGAGGGGTGGCGACAGATACGCAGTATTTT. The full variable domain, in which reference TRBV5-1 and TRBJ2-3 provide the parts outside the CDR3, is KAGVTQTPRYLIKTRGQQVTLSCSPISGHRSVSWYQQTPGQGLQFLFEYFSETQRNKGNFPGRFSGRQFSNSRSEMNVSTLELGDSALYLCASSVGGVATDTQYFGPGTRLTVL.

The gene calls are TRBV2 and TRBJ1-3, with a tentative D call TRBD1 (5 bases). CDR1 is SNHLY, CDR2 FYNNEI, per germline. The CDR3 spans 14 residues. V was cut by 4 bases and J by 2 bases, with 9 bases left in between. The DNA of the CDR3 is TGTGCCAGCAGTGCCTTACAGGCTGGAAACACCATATATTTT. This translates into CASSALQAGNTIYF. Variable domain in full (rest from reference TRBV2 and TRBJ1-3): EPEVTQTPSHQVTQMGQEVILRCVPISNHLYFYWYRQILGQKVEFLVSFYNNEISEKSEIFDDQFSVERPDGSNFTLKIRSTKLEDSAMYFCASSALQAGNTIYFGEGSWLTVV.

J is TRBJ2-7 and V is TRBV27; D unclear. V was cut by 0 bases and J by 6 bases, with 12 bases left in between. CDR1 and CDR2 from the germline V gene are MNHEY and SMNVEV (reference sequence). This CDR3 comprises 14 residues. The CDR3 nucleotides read TGTGCCAGCAGTTTATCCCGACTTGAAACCGAGCAGTACTTC. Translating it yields CASSLSRLETEQYF.

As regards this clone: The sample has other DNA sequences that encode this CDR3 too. CDR3 nucleotide sequence: TGTGCCAGCTCCCCCCCAGATCAGCCCCAGCATTTT. As protein: CASSPPDQPQHF. The chain recombines TRBV18 with TRBJ1-5; unclear D gene. CDR1 is KGHSH and CDR2 is LQKENI in the germline V gene. V was trimmed by 6 bases and J by 5 bases, leaving 8 bases between them. CDR3 length: 12 residues.

CDR3 DNA sequence: TGTGCCAGCAGATCAGGACAGGGCGGTGAAGCTTTCTTT. Protein product: CASRSGQGGEAFF. The V gene is TRBV6-5, the J gene TRBJ1-1; 8 bases map to TRBD1. Per the germline V gene, CDR1 is MNHEY and CDR2 is SVGAGI. This CDR3 is built from 13 residues. V dropped 6 bases and J dropped 7; count of bases not matched to a gene: 7.

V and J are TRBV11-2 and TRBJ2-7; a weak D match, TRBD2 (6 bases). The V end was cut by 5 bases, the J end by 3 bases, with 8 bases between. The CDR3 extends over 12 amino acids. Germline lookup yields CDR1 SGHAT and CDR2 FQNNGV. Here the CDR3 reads CASSPGGYEQYF. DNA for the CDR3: TGTGCCAGCAGCCCCGGGGGCTACGAGCAGTACTTC.

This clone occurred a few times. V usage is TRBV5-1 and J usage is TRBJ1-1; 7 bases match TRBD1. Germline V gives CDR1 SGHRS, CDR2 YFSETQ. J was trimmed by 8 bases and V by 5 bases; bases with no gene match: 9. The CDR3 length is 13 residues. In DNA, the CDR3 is TGCGCCAGCAGTCCCGACAGGGCTGGGGAAGCTTTCTTT. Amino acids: CASSPDRAGEAFF.

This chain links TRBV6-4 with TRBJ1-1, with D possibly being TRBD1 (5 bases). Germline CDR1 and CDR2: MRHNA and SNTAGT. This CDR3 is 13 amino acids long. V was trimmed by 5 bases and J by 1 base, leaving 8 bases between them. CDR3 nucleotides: TGTGCCAGCAGTCGACAGCAGAACACTGAAGCTTTCTTT. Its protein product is CASSRQQNTEAFF.

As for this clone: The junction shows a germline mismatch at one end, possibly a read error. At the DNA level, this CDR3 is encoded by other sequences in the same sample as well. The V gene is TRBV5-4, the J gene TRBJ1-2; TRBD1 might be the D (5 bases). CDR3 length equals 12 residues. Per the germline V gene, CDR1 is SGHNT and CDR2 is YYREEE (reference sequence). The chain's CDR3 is CASSWGGDGYTF. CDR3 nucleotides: TGCGCCAGCAGCTGGGGGGGTGATGGCTACACCTTC. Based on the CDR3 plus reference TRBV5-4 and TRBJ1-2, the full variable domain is ETGVTQSPTHLIKTRGQQVTLRCSSQSGHNTVSWYQQALGQGPQFIFQYYREEENGRGNFPPRFSGLQFPNYSSELNVNALELDDSALYLCASSWGGDGYTFGSGTRLTVV.

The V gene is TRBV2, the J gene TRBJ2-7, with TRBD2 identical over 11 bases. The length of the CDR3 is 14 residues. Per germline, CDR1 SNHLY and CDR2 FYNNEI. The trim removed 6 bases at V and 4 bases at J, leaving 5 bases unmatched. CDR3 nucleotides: TGTGCCAGCAGCCCGACTAGCGGGGCTTACGAGCAGTACTTC. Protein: CASSPTSGAYEQYF.

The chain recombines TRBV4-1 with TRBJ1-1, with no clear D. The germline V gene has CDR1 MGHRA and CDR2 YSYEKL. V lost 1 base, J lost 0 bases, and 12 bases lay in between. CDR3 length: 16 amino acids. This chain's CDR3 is CASSQGLLGMNTEAFF. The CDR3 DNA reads TGCGCCAGCAGCCAAGGACTCTTGGGTATGAACACTGAAGCTTTCTTT.

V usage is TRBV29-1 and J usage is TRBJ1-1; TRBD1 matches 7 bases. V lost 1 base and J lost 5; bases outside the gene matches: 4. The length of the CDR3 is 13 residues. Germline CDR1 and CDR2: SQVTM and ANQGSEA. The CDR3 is CSVEGRDRTEAFF. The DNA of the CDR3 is TGCAGCGTTGAAGGCAGGGACAGAACTGAAGCTTTCTTT. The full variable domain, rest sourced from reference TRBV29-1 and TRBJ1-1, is SAVISQKPSRDICQRGTSLTIQCQVDSQVTMMFWYRQQPGQSLTLIATANQGSEATYESGFVIDKFPISRPNLTFSTLTVSNMSPEDSSIYLCSVEGRDRTEAFFGQGTRLTVV.

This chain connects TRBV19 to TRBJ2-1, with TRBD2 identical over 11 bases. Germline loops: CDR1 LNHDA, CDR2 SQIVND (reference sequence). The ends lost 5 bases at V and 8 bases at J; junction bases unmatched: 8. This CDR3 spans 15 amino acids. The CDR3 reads CASSPTSGGGHEQFF. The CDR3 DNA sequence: TGTGCCAGTAGTCCCACTAGCGGGGGTGGCCATGAGCAGTTCTTC.

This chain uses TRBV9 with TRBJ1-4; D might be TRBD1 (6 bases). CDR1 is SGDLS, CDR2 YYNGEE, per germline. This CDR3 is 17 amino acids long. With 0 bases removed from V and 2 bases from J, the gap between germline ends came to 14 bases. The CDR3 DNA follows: TGTGCCAGCAGCGTAGGGGGGGGGCGGCGGACTAATGAAAAACTGTTTTTT. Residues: CASSVGGGRRTNEKLFF.

CDR3 region: CASSFNSGANVLTF. CDR3 coding DNA: TGTGCCAGCAGCTTCAACTCTGGGGCCAACGTCCTGACTTTC. The rearrangement joins TRBV7-9 to TRBJ2-6; no clear D. CDR1 SEHNR and CDR2 FQNEAQ come from the germline V gene (reference sequence). The V and J ends lost 3 bases and 0 bases respectively, with 3 bases between them. CDR3 length: 14 residues.

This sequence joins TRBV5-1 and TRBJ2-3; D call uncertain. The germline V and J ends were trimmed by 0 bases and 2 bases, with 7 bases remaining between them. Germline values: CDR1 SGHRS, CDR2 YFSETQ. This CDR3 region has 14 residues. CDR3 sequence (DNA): TGCGCCAGCAGCTTGGGGCAGAACACAGATACGCAGTATTTT. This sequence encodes CASSLGQNTDTQYF.